The clone carrying this TCR beta chain was detected many times. Its target is unknown. Amplification of TCR beta CDR3 regions was performed using RNA transcripts as template. First-round RT-PCR with HTBI primers amplified the TCR CDR3 region. MiXCR was run by TCRdb on the multiplex PCR reads, yielding one entry per CDR3 protein. The sample holds some 690,000 distinct CDR3 sequences, approximately 15% seen once. This entry is derived from a study of T cells in Graves' hyperthyroidism and ophthalmopathy. Graves' hyperthyroidism is called stable when ophthalmopathy does not progress within 18 months. Diagnoses were made from clinical symptoms, serum measures (thyroxine and TRAb), thyroid ultrasound and orbital computed tomography. Germline CDR1 and CDR2: SGHVS and FQNEAQ. The CDR3 extends over 13 amino acids. The V segment lost 2 bases and the J segment 3 bases; nucleotides outside the gene matches: 1.

Study conclusions and caveats: Peripheral blood also featured most of the thyroid clonotypes expanded above 0.001. A model of 13 V-J pairs discriminated ophthalmopathy from stable hyperthyroidism.

This sequence was found in a middle-aged man with Graves' hyperthyroidism. The sequencing input was blood. V is TRBV7-8 and J is TRBJ2-7; 7 positions agree with TRBD1. CDR3 amino acids: CASSLRGHYEQYF. The CDR3 nucleotides read TGTGCCAGCAGCTTAAGGGGGCACTACGAGCAGTACTTC.